This record looks at one T cell receptor (beta chain) sequence and its context. Its antigen is undetermined. This CDR3 contains 15 residues. Germline assignment: CDR1 SNHLY and CDR2 FYNNEI. V lost 4 bases, J lost 5 bases, and 14 bases lay in between. These data come from a study of cytomegalovirus exposure and HLA in healthy donors. Study findings and constraints: Reportedly, a later analysis found an Asian-associated ancestry cluster had fewer N-insertions than the approximately 670-donor mean. By a later analysis, the bulk of CMV-associated TCR beta chains appeared HLA-restricted. In vitro confirmation showed three CMV-associated chains to be CMV antigen specific.

PCR amplification relied on 60 Vbeta primers (plus 13 Jbeta primers). Produced via immunoSEQ multiplex PCR; TCRdb's table is partial and in-frame only. The sample has approximately 140,000 clones, roughly 79% seen once. This TCR was recovered from a woman in her forties in good health and CMV-seronegative. Sequenced sample: PBMCs. This chain connects TRBV2 to TRBJ1-4; D remains ambiguous. The CDR3 region is CASSARQDVNEKLFF. CDR3 in DNA: TGTGCCAGCAGTGCCCGCCAGGATGTCAATGAAAAACTGTTTTTT.